Listed below are T cell receptor beta chains from one sample, sequenced in a study of response to subunit inactivated influenza vaccine. TCRdb redid the calling of the RT-PCR reads with MiXCR, one entry per CDR3 protein. The sample yields 530,000 or so distinct CDR3 sequences, roughly 27% seen once. The source material was CD4+ T cells sorted from PBMCs, sampled 5 days after vaccination. These receptors all stem from a man in his fifties who received an inactivated influenza vaccine. CDR3s include the opening cysteine and the closing phenylalanine or tryptophan. D genes are given only for firm matches. Clone size is stated in some rows and not others, as once, few, many or a class when expanded.

v_call	j_call	d_call	clone_size	cdr3_aa	cdr3_nt
TRBV29-1	TRBJ2-2	TRBD2	.	CSALAGGPRTGELFF	TGCAGCGCACTAGCGGGAGGGCCGAGGACCGGGGAGCTGTTTTTT
TRBV6-1	TRBJ1-6	.	.	CASRSGAFHSPLHF	TGTGCCAGCAGGTCAGGAGCGTTCCATTCACCCCTCCACTTT
TRBV5-6	TRBJ2-2	.	few	CASDSGLMNTGELFF	TGTGCCAGCGACTCGGGACTTATGAACACCGGGGAGCTGTTTTTT
TRBV6-2/TRBV6-3	TRBJ2-5	.	.	CASSYFLPDQETQYF	TGTGCCAGCAGTTACTTCTTGCCGGATCAAGAGACCCAGTACTTC
TRBV6-1	TRBJ2-7	TRBD1	.	CASRHKGQGTYEQYF	TGTGCCAGCAGGCATAAGGGACAGGGGACCTACGAGCAGTACTTC
TRBV6-2/TRBV6-3	TRBJ1-5	TRBD1	.	CASAKSRLKRDRAGDQPQHF	TGTGCCAGCGCTAAAAGTCGACTGAAGAGAGACAGGGCCGGAGATCAGCCCCAGCATTTT
TRBV6-1	TRBJ2-7	TRBD1	.	CASSGLGGLSSYEQYF	TGTGCCAGCAGTGGGTTAGGGGGCTTAAGCTCCTACGAGCAGTACTTC
TRBV6-1	TRBJ2-7	.	.	CASSETTVLSYEQYF	TGTGCCAGCAGTGAAACGACAGTGCTCTCCTACGAGCAGTACTTC
TRBV30	TRBJ1-1	.	few	CAWRRGQNTEAFF	TGTGCCTGGAGGCGGGGACAGAACACTGAAGCTTTCTTT
TRBV7-9	TRBJ1-5	TRBD1	.	CASSWGTEGNQPQHF	TGTGCCAGCAGCTGGGGGACAGAAGGCAATCAGCCCCAGCATTTT
TRBV5-1	TRBJ2-1	TRBD1	.	CASKKLVTGGDEQFF	TGCGCCAGCAAAAAGCTTGTTACAGGGGGAGATGAGCAGTTCTTC
TRBV5-1	TRBJ2-7	.	few	CASSLGAGAPEKYF	TGCGCCAGCAGCTTGGGGGCAGGGGCTCCTGAGAAGTACTTC
TRBV29-1	TRBJ1-2	.	few	CSVSDSNYGYTF	TGCAGCGTTTCCGACAGCAACTATGGCTACACCTTC
TRBV12-3/TRBV12-4	TRBJ2-1	.	few	CASSLIGTYYNEQFF	TGTGCCAGCAGTTTAATTGGGACATATTACAATGAGCAGTTCTTC
TRBV12-3/TRBV12-4	TRBJ1-3	.	.	CASSLEPGNTIYF	TGTGCCAGCAGTTTAGAACCTGGAAACACCATATATTTT
TRBV12-3/TRBV12-4	TRBJ2-2	TRBD2	many	CASNQRESGELFF	TGTGCCAGCAACCAGCGGGAGTCCGGGGAGCTGTTTTTT
TRBV7-2	TRBJ2-7	.	few	CASSLGPQLRSSEQYF	TGTGCCAGCAGCTTAGGTCCCCAGCTCAGGTCCTCCGAGCAGTACTTC
TRBV11-2	TRBJ1-2	.	few	CASSRGALTNYGYTF	TGTGCCAGCAGCCGAGGGGCGCTTACTAACTATGGCTACACCTTC
TRBV5-1	TRBJ2-1	TRBD2	.	CASSLTTGLAGGRHREQFF	TGCGCCAGCAGCTTGACCACAGGACTAGCGGGGGGGCGACATCGCGAGCAGTTCTTC
TRBV10-3	TRBJ2-1	.	.	CAIDPDHSNEQFF	TGTGCCATAGACCCCGACCACAGTAATGAGCAGTTCTTC
TRBV20-1	TRBJ1-1	TRBD1	few	CSARQGETEAFF	TGCAGTGCTAGACAGGGGGAAACTGAAGCTTTCTTT
TRBV4-1	TRBJ1-1	.	.	CASSQDFGTTEAFF	TGCGCCAGCAGCCAAGATTTTGGGACCACTGAAGCTTTCTTT
TRBV19	TRBJ1-5	TRBD1	once	CASSITGANQPQHF	TGTGCCAGTAGTATTACAGGGGCGAATCAGCCCCAGCATTTT
TRBV5-1	TRBJ2-1	TRBD2	few	CASSLGTSGKGEQFF	TGCGCCAGCAGCTTGGGGACTAGCGGGAAAGGTGAGCAGTTCTTC
TRBV5-8	TRBJ2-7	.	.	CASSWKQSYEQYF	TGTGCCAGCAGCTGGAAACAGTCCTACGAGCAGTACTTC
TRBV18	TRBJ2-2	.	.	CASSHGGNTGELFF	TGTGCCAGCTCCCACGGGGGTAACACCGGGGAGCTGTTTTTT
TRBV20-1	TRBJ2-3	.	few	CSARTVGTTDTQYF	TGCAGTGCTAGAACCGTTGGTACCACAGATACGCAGTATTTT
TRBV15	TRBJ1-6	.	.	CATSGVMALNSPLHF	TGTGCCACCAGCGGAGTCATGGCGCTTAATTCACCCCTCCACTTT
TRBV12-3/TRBV12-4	TRBJ2-1	.	few	CASRYRVPPYNEQFF	TGTGCCAGCAGGTACAGGGTTCCCCCCTACAATGAGCAGTTCTTC
TRBV10-3	TRBJ2-5	TRBD2	few	CAISPTSGSLETQYF	TGTGCCATCAGTCCGACTAGCGGGAGTTTGGAGACCCAGTACTTC
TRBV2	TRBJ1-2	TRBD1	many	CASSVQGAKYGYTF	TGTGCCAGCAGTGTACAGGGGGCGAAGTATGGCTACACCTTC
TRBV28	TRBJ2-3	TRBD2	.	CASSSTSLAGGTDTQYF	TGTGCCAGCAGTTCCACATCATTAGCGGGGGGCACAGATACGCAGTATTTT
TRBV10-3	TRBJ2-5	TRBD2	.	CAISEWSGGAQETQYF	TGTGCCATCAGTGAGTGGAGCGGGGGAGCGCAAGAGACCCAGTACTTC
TRBV5-1	TRBJ2-5	.	few	CASSFYQGSGSETQYF	TGCGCCAGCAGCTTTTACCAGGGGAGTGGGTCAGAGACCCAGTACTTC
TRBV5-1	TRBJ1-1	.	many	CASSPNRELNTEAFF	TGCGCCAGCAGCCCTAACAGGGAACTGAACACTGAAGCTTTCTTT
TRBV11-2	TRBJ2-7	.	few	CASSLEYRVRGEQYF	TGTGCCAGCAGCTTAGAGTACAGGGTTCGTGGCGAGCAGTACTTC